Sequencing of this T cell receptor (beta chain) was carried out in a study of post-analysis software for immune sequencing data. The overall study: Several disease courses (relapsing-remitting, secondary progressive and progressive-relapsing) of multiple sclerosis were included.

Study-wide results and caveats: The authors found that F measure strongly co-clustered same-batch samples. About five TRBV segments (TRBV5-6, TRBV5-1 and TRBV20-1 among them) occurred more frequently in patients than in controls. Significantly lower normalized Chao1 diversity was found in patients with multiple sclerosis relative to controls.

The V segment lost 5 bases and the J segment 6 bases; nucleotides outside the gene matches: 4. The CDR3 runs to 14 residues. Germline CDR1 and CDR2: SEHNR and FQNEAQ (reference sequence). Unique molecular identifiers tagged the TCR beta cDNA libraries. A population of 1 to 10 million T cells gave rise to 450,000 to 500,000 cDNA molecules. One entry per CDR3 protein, called by TCRdb with MiXCR from the PCR reads. The sample shows hundreds of thousands of distinct CDR3 sequences, less than 35% of them seen only once. As to this clonotype: What it recognizes is unknown.

V and J are TRBV7-9 and TRBJ1-1; 12 bases map to TRBD1. Source material: blood. This TCR derives from a girl aged 5 to 17 with multiple sclerosis. CDR3 in amino acids: CASSPGTGGPEAFF. CDR3 sequence (DNA): TGTGCCAGCAGCCCCGGGACAGGGGGCCCTGAAGCTTTCTTT.